This T cell receptor (beta chain) was obtained from a study of shared clonotypes between healthy human individuals. With regard to this clone: Its specificity is not known.

Terminally differentiated effector memory CD45RA+ cells were excluded from the naive CD8 cells, which were CD45RO-negative and positively selected for CCR7. Overall study results and limits: Generation probability values for non-shared clonotypes were lower than those for clonotypes shared by all four donors.

Sequencing was performed with immunoSEQ multiplex PCR; in TCRdb, only in-frame clones are kept and a portion is missing. The sample includes around 1.9 million clones, 85% to 95% of them seen just once. Germline V CDR1 and CDR2: SNHLY, FYNNEI. The junction had 11 bases not matched to a gene; V was cut back by 6 bases and J by 1 base. The CDR3 length is 16 residues. Sequencing was done on a sample of naive CD8+ T cells from PBMCs. The clonotype comes from a man aged 18 to 30 in good health. Some clones in this sample may be carry-over from other donors' samples. The genes are TRBV2 and TRBJ2-5, with 7 bases identical to TRBD1. This CDR3 reads CASRSRGTELQETQYF. The CDR3 DNA follows: TGTGCCAGCAGGAGTAGAGGGACAGAACTCCAAGAGACCCAGTACTTC.